These T cell receptor beta chains were read from a single sample in a study of cytomegalovirus exposure and HLA in healthy donors. The protocol was immunoSEQ multiplex PCR, while the TCRdb copy is restricted to in-frame clones and leaves out a portion. The sample consists of around 100,000 clones, 79% of them appearing once. The sample taken for sequencing was PBMCs. These receptors were obtained from a woman aged 18-29 years in good health and CMV-seropositive. Each CDR3 is given with its conserved first and last residue. The order of the fields is V gene, J gene, CDR3 protein.

V gene: TRBV6-1
J gene: TRBJ1-4
CDR3 protein: CASSEDRGPEKLFF

V gene: TRBV25-1
J gene: TRBJ2-1
CDR3 protein: CASSERREYYNEQFF

V gene: TRBV5-1
J gene: TRBJ1-5
CDR3 protein: CASSPRGASNQPQHF

V gene: TRBV27
J gene: TRBJ2-7
CDR3 protein: CASRSGAGGGYEQYF

V gene: TRBV6-5
J gene: TRBJ1-2
CDR3 protein: CASTATVNYGYTF

V gene: TRBV15
J gene: TRBJ2-7
CDR3 protein: CATSTTGHNEQYF

V gene: TRBV12-5
J gene: TRBJ1-1
CDR3 protein: CASGYVPGSPEAFF

V gene: TRBV9
J gene: TRBJ1-2
CDR3 protein: CASSVGGAVYGYTF

V gene: TRBV5-1
J gene: TRBJ2-5
CDR3 protein: CASSSDGTGVPQETQYF

V gene: TRBV5-1
J gene: TRBJ2-3
CDR3 protein: CASSSTSGRASGTDTQYF

V gene: TRBV2
J gene: TRBJ2-7
CDR3 protein: CASTQGPYEQYF

V gene: TRBV6-5
J gene: TRBJ2-7
CDR3 protein: CASSYSTGSGSYEQYF

V gene: TRBV27
J gene: TRBJ2-2
CDR3 protein: CASSFSGADTGELFF

V gene: TRBV5-1
J gene: TRBJ1-2
CDR3 protein: CASSLRGQAYGYTF

V gene: TRBV6-5
J gene: TRBJ1-1
CDR3 protein: CAAGRGNTEAFF

V gene: TRBV7-9
J gene: TRBJ1-4
CDR3 protein: CASSPPLAPNEKLFF

V gene: TRBV4-1
J gene: TRBJ1-1
CDR3 protein: CASSQVDRNTEAFF

V gene: TRBV4-2
J gene: TRBJ2-3
CDR3 protein: CASSQVGAGGTDTQYF

V gene: TRBV4-1
J gene: TRBJ2-5
CDR3 protein: CASSQATGLAGGRGIEETQYF

V gene: TRBV10-1
J gene: TRBJ2-5
CDR3 protein: CASSETGQEETQYF

V gene: TRBV30
J gene: TRBJ1-4
CDR3 protein: CAWGLPANEKLFF

V gene: TRBV5-6
J gene: TRBJ2-7
CDR3 protein: CASSPTNRYEQYF

V gene: TRBV5-1
J gene: TRBJ2-7
CDR3 protein: CASSLGQGDEQYF

V gene: TRBV6-1
J gene: TRBJ2-5
CDR3 protein: CASSERETQYF

V gene: TRBV4-1
J gene: TRBJ2-3
CDR3 protein: CASSPVARGTDTQYF

V gene: TRBV4-1
J gene: TRBJ1-5
CDR3 protein: CASSQAGIFSEPQHF

V gene: TRBV2
J gene: TRBJ1-2
CDR3 protein: CAFQGLRDSSLSLGGYTF

V gene: TRBV5-1
J gene: TRBJ1-1
CDR3 protein: CASSREGRGRTEAFF

V gene: TRBV9
J gene: TRBJ1-2
CDR3 protein: CASSVAREGGGYTF

V gene: TRBV28
J gene: TRBJ1-1
CDR3 protein: CASSLVLIPEAFF

V gene: TRBV5-1
J gene: TRBJ1-2
CDR3 protein: CASSPGPDNYGYTF

V gene: TRBV6-5
J gene: TRBJ2-1
CDR3 protein: CASSYGLANNEQFF

V gene: TRBV7-6
J gene: TRBJ1-1
CDR3 protein: CASSHPSSGGSTEAFF

V gene: TRBV9
J gene: TRBJ2-3
CDR3 protein: CASSVLRQGNTQYF

V gene: TRBV9
J gene: TRBJ2-7
CDR3 protein: CASSVNPSGRAHEQYF

V gene: TRBV30
J gene: TRBJ2-7
CDR3 protein: CAWSVLGWEDSEQYF

V gene: TRBV9
J gene: TRBJ2-7
CDR3 protein: CASGPTSGSMYEQYF

V gene: TRBV7-8
J gene: TRBJ1-2
CDR3 protein: CASSVNSYGYTF

V gene: TRBV19
J gene: TRBJ2-2
CDR3 protein: CASSPLAGASRWTGELFF

V gene: TRBV19
J gene: TRBJ1-1
CDR3 protein: CASSIRAGGNTEAFF

V gene: TRBV5-6
J gene: TRBJ1-1
CDR3 protein: CASSLRLGRGATEAFF

V gene: TRBV5-1
J gene: TRBJ1-4
CDR3 protein: CASSAGSNEKLFF

V gene: TRBV9
J gene: TRBJ2-3
CDR3 protein: CASSVEIAAARDTQYF

V gene: TRBV10-2
J gene: TRBJ2-5
CDR3 protein: CASSLGLAGETQYF

V gene: TRBV2
J gene: TRBJ1-5
CDR3 protein: CASSGVTVDQPQHF

V gene: TRBV27
J gene: TRBJ2-7
CDR3 protein: CASSLSWDSSNEQYF

V gene: TRBV2
J gene: TRBJ1-2
CDR3 protein: CASTAEEGYTF

V gene: TRBV28
J gene: TRBJ2-1
CDR3 protein: CASSRADLEGNEQFF

V gene: TRBV19
J gene: TRBJ2-7
CDR3 protein: CASSIGGSYEQYF

V gene: TRBV11-2
J gene: TRBJ2-1
CDR3 protein: CASYSYRGSYNEQFF

V gene: TRBV6-6
J gene: TRBJ2-7
CDR3 protein: CASSNPGSYEQYF

V gene: TRBV7-9
J gene: TRBJ2-7
CDR3 protein: CASGRGYEQYF